This entry describes one T cell receptor (beta chain). As yet, its antigen is unknown. These data belong to a study of post-analysis software for immune sequencing data. Study background: The disease courses covered relapsing-remitting, secondary progressive and progressive-relapsing multiple sclerosis.

Prepared libraries of TCR beta cDNA carried unique molecular identifiers. Around 500,000 cDNA molecules were obtained from around 0.96 to 9.9 million T cells. TCRdb fed the PCR reads into MiXCR, producing one record per CDR3 protein. Found here are roughly 400,000 distinct CDR3 sequences, roughly 40% of them singletons; the top ten hold approximately 7.7%. V was clipped by 3 bases and J by 2 bases; unmatched bases: 3. Germline lookup yields CDR1 SGDLS and CDR2 YYNGEE. CDR3 size: 15 residues. Study-level points and caveats: The study found TRBV5-6, TRBV5-1 and TRBV20-1 among four to six TRBV segments more frequent in patients than controls. Patients with multiple sclerosis recorded significantly lower normalized Chao1 diversity than controls, the study found. Co-batched samples clustered tightly together by F measure.

The origin of this receptor is a girl aged 2 to 9 with multiple sclerosis. Sequenced input: blood. The V and J genes are TRBV9 and TRBJ2-1, with TRBD2 identical over 9 bases. Here the CDR3 DNA reads TGTGCCAGCAGCGCTTCTAGCGGGACCTACAATGAGCAGTTCTTC. Amino acids: CASSASSGTYNEQFF. The whole variable domain, remainder taken from reference TRBV9 and TRBJ2-1, is DSGVTQTPKHLITATGQRVTLRCSPRSGDLSVYWYQQSLDQGLQFLIQYYNGEERAKGNILERFSAQQFPDLHSELNLSSLELGDSALYFCASSASSGTYNEQFFGPGTRLTVL.